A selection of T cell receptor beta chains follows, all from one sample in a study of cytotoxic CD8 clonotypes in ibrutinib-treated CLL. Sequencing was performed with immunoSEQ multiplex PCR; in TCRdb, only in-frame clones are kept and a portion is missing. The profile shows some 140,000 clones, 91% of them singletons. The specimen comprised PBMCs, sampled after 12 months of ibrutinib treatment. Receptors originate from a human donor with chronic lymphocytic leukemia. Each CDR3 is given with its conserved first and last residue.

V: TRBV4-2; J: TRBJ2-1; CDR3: CASSGTSGRTYNEQFF
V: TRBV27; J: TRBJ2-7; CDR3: CASSLRTSGSGEQYF
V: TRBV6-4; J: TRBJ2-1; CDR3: CASSDHSYNEQFF
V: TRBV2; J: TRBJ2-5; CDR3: CASSEFRAHPETQYF
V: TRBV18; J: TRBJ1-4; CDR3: CASTIQGKNEKLFF
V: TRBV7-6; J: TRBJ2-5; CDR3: CASSLSRQETQYF
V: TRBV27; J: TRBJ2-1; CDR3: CASSRGQGTHNEQFF
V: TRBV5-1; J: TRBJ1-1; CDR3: CASSWGDRANTEAFF
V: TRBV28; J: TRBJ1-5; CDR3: CASSLVMNQPQHF
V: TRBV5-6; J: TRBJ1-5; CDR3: CASSLGSGGRSNQPQHF
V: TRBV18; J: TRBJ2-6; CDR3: CASSQDYSGANVLTF
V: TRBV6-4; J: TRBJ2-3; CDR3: CASSATASTDTQYF
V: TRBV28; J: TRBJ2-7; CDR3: CASSDRGAYEQYF
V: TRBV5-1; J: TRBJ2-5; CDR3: CASSLSIKETQYF
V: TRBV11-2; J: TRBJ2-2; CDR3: CATTSGLAGDTGELFF
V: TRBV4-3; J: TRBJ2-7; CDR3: CASSQDKGPYEQYF
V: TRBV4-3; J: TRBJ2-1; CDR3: CASSQVAFNEQFF
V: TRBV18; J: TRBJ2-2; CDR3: CASSPGDGTGELFF
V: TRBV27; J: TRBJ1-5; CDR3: CASSLSGARARISQPQHF
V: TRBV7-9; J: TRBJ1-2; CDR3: CASSLGSRAIDGYTF
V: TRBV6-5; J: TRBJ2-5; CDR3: CATGLSGGAQETQYF
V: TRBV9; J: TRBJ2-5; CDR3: CASSVTGVETQYF
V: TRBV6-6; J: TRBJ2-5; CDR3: CATLKDQETQYF
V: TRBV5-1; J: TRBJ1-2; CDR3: CASSPGRYGYTF
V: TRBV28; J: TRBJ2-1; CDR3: CASSPPDRGIYNEQFF
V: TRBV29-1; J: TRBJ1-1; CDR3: CSVDRGSWGRLNTEAFF
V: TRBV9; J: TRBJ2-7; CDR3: CASSVFGESSYEQYF
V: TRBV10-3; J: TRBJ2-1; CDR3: CAISEYGLAVYNEQFF
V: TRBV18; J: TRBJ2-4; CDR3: CASSPPGAKNIQYF
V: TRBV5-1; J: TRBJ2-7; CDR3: CASSLEGYDEQYF
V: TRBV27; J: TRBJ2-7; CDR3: CASSLSTSGNYEQYF
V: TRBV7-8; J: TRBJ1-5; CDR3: CASSSLGAGGDQPQHF
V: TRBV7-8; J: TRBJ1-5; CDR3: CASSLSSWSLQNQPQHF
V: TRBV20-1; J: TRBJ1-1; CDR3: CSARVGREAFF
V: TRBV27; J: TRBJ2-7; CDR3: CASSRGWGQGSYEQYF
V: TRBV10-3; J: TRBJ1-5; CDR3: CAIRTGYNQPQHF
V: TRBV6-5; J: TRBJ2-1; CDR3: CASSYSIRGTNEQFF
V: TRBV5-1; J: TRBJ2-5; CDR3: CASSFGGVDGQETQYF
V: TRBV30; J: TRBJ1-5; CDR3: CAWSVQAQHF
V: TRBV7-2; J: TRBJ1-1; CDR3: CASSPRGGTEAFF